Listed here are 10 T cell receptor beta chains from one sample, sequenced in a study of beta chain features in type 1 diabetes. Every bit of the isolated RNA underwent reverse transcription, so sequencing read expressed TCRB transcripts. Libraries were prepared by immunoSEQ multiplex PCR; TCRdb keeps only in-frame clonotypes and omits some of them. The data show more than 30,000 clones, about two thirds seen once. Sequencing was carried out using Tregs from blood. These receptor sequences come from a woman aged 25 to 39 in good health.

The chain links TRBV15 to TRBJ2-1; D may be TRBD1 (6 bases). Germline V gene sequence: CDR1 LNHNV, CDR2 YYDKDF (reference sequence). V gave up 1 base and J gave up 10 bases, with 17 bases separating them. The CDR3 loop spans 15 amino acids. The CDR3 here is CATSRAGTPAGEQFF. The CDR3 DNA is TGTGCCACCAGCAGAGCCGGGACACCCGCTGGGGAGCAGTTCTTC.

The chain is built from TRBV29-1 and TRBJ2-1, with 14 nucleotides matching TRBD2. This CDR3 spans 16 amino acids. With 6 bases clipped from V and 0 bases from J, the junction kept 4 bases outside the gene matches. CDR1 SQVTM and CDR2 ANQGSEA come from the germline V gene. CDR3 in DNA: TGCAGCGTGGGCGGGACTAGCGGGAGCTCCTACAATGAGCAGTTCTTC. Amino acids: CSVGGTSGSSYNEQFF.

The V call is TRBV5-1, the J call TRBJ2-5, with 9 bases fitting TRBD1. Germline V gene lookup returns CDR1 SGHRS and CDR2 YFSETQ. After removal of 2 bases from V and 2 bases from J, the junction contained 4 bases not matched to a gene. This CDR3 is 15 amino acids long. This chain's CDR3 is CASSFTGGLQETQYF. The CDR3 DNA is TGCGCCAGCAGCTTTACAGGGGGCCTTCAAGAGACCCAGTACTTC. The full variable domain, completed using reference TRBV5-1 and TRBJ2-5, is KAGVTQTPRYLIKTRGQQVTLSCSPISGHRSVSWYQQTPGQGLQFLFEYFSETQRNKGNFPGRFSGRQFSNSRSEMNVSTLELGDSALYLCASSFTGGLQETQYFGPGTRLLVL.

This clone was counted a few times. V and J are TRBV28 and TRBJ2-5, with D tentatively TRBD2 (6 bases). Germline lookup yields CDR1 MDHEN and CDR2 SYDVKM. The CDR3 is 14 residues long. Between the trimmed V and J ends, which lost 6 bases and 5 bases, there was a span of 16 bases. CDR3 coding DNA: TGTGCCAGCAGCCCGGGGACTCGCCGCGAGACCCAGTACTTC. Its protein is CASSPGTRRETQYF.

The V gene is TRBV25-1, the J gene TRBJ1-3; 7 bases match TRBD1. V lost 8 bases and J lost 4; bases outside the gene matches: 8. The CDR3 has 14 residues. The germline V gene encodes CDR1 MGHDK and CDR2 SYGVNS. In nucleotides, the CDR3 is TGTGCCAGCGGATGGGCAGGGGGAGGAAACACCATATATTTT. It is translated as CASGWAGGGNTIYF. Supplemented by reference TRBV25-1 and TRBJ1-3, the full variable domain reads EADIYQTPRYLVIGTGKKITLECSQTMGHDKMYWYQQDPGMELHLIHYSYGVNSTEKGDLSSESTVSRIRTEHFPLTLESARPSHTSQYLCASGWAGGGNTIYFGEGSWLTVV.

The chain is built from TRBV6-1 and TRBJ2-2; no clear D gene. The CDR3 covers 14 residues. CDR1 MNHNS and CDR2 SASEGT come from the germline V gene. V lost 8 bases, J lost 3 bases, and 13 bases lay in between. The CDR3: CASARNRDTGELFF. Written as DNA, the CDR3 is TGTGCCAGCGCCCGGAACCGGGACACCGGGGAGCTGTTTTTT.

V and J are TRBV30 and TRBJ2-5; a weak D match, TRBD1 (5 bases). V lost 3 bases and J lost 6, with 11 bases in between. The CDR3 is made up of 12 amino acids. Germline V gene data show CDR1 as GTSNPN and CDR2 as SVGIG (reference sequence). The CDR3 protein is CAWRPGIKTQYF. CDR3 coding DNA: TGTGCCTGGAGACCAGGGATAAAGACCCAGTACTTC.

This clone was counted once. The chain combines TRBV4-3 with TRBJ2-5, with TRBD2 matching over 7 bases. V shed 0 bases, J shed 5 bases, and the junction held 12 bases outside the gene matches. The CDR3 sequence is 17 residues long. CDR1 LGHNA and CDR2 YSLEER come from the germline V gene. CDR3 region: CASSQDLKAAGDETQYF. The CDR3 coding sequence is TGCGCCAGCAGCCAAGATTTAAAAGCTGCGGGAGACGAGACCCAGTACTTC.

The J gene is TRBJ2-3, the V gene TRBV6-6, with D perhaps matching TRBD1 (6 bases). CDR3 size: 15 residues. V lost 2 bases to trimming and J lost 7 bases, with 16 bases between them. From germline, CDR1 is MNHNY and CDR2 SVGAGI (reference sequence). CDR3 sequence (DNA): TGTGCCAGCAGTTACCCTGGACAGAAAGGAAATACGCAGTATTTT. It translates to CASSYPGQKGNTQYF.

This chain joins TRBV19 and TRBJ2-7; TRBD2 aligns across 7 bases. The CDR3 has 14 residues. Trimming at V came to 11 bases and at J to 2 bases, leaving 12 bases not matched to a gene. Germline V gives CDR1 LNHDA, CDR2 SQIVND (reference sequence). Here the CDR3 DNA reads TGTGCCTCCAACCCGGGAGGAACAACCTACGAGCAGTACTTC. This sequence encodes CASNPGGTTYEQYF.